Listed here are 15 T cell receptor beta chains from one sample, sequenced in a study of T cells expressing NK-cell markers. Following a re-call of the 5' RACE reads, TCRdb has one entry per CDR3 protein and lacks DNA. There are fewer than 400,000 distinct CDR3 sequences in the sample, with 5.2% held by the top ten. Material for sequencing was blood T cells: a sorted CD56 or NKG2C T cell subset, CD4+ or CD8+ T cells, or bulk PBMC T cells (not recorded which). These receptors came from a man aged 18-70 years in good health.

This chain connects TRBV7-2 to TRBJ2-1; the TRBD1 assignment by TCRdb is unverifiable without DNA. CDR3 length equals 15 residues. Germline CDR1 is SGHTA and CDR2 is FQGNSA. The CDR3 sequence is CASTRGGPSDNEQFF.

The chain joins TRBV28 to TRBJ2-7; the TCRdb call, TRBD1, lacks DNA for checking. This CDR3 has 14 residues. Per germline, CDR1 MDHEN and CDR2 SYDVKM. The CDR3 reads CASSSSRTIYEQYF.

The genes are TRBV5-1 and TRBJ2-1; TCRdb selects TRBD1, and the lack of DNA leaves this call unchecked. Germline loops: CDR1 SGHRS, CDR2 YFSETQ. The CDR3 contains 14 residues. CDR3 sequence: CASSPGSPTNEQFF.

This chain uses TRBV12-3 or TRBV12-4 with TRBJ2-7; TCRdb lists TRBD2, though no DNA is available to test this call. The CDR3 has 14 amino acids. CDR3 residues: CASSFFQGSHEQYF.

The V and J genes are TRBV12-3 or TRBV12-4 and TRBJ2-5; the D call from TCRdb, TRBD2, cannot be confirmed without DNA. This CDR3 comprises 16 residues. This CDR3 is CASSLNAGTGQETQYF.

The chain recombines TRBV29-1 with TRBJ1-1. Germline V gives CDR1 SQVTM, CDR2 ANQGSEA. The CDR3 sequence is 16 residues long. The CDR3 here is CSVERAAMELNTEAFF.

V gene TRBV28 combines with J gene TRBJ1-1; TCRdb calls TRBD1, which cannot be checked without DNA. CDR3 length equals 15 residues. CDR1 and CDR2 (germline): MDHEN, SYDVKM. The CDR3 sequence is CASTGQAVYGTEAFF.

V is TRBV15 and J is TRBJ1-2. The CDR3 consists of 15 residues. Per the germline V gene, CDR1 is LNHNV and CDR2 is YYDKDF (reference sequence). The CDR3: CATSTGKHVNYGYTF.

The chain links TRBV7-9 to TRBJ2-2; TCRdb indicates TRBD2, and absent DNA this call remains unverified. Looked up from germline, CDR1 is SEHNR and CDR2 is FQNEAQ (reference sequence). The CDR3 has 16 residues. CDR3 region: CASSLEGLPLSGELFF.

The gene calls are TRBV19 and TRBJ2-2; TCRdb selects TRBD2, and the lack of DNA leaves this call unchecked. CDR3 size: 13 residues. The germline V gene has CDR1 LNHDA and CDR2 SQIVND (reference sequence). The CDR3 reads CATRRGSTGELFF. Together with reference TRBV19 and TRBJ2-2, the CDR3 gives the full variable domain: DGGITQSPKYLFRKEGQNVTLSCEQNLNHDAMYWYRQDPGQGLRLIYYSQIVNDFQKGDIAEGYSVSREKKESFPLTVTSAQKNPTAFYLCATRRGSTGELFFGEGSRLTVL.

The chain's CDR3 is CARGGQGYEQYF. The chain joins TRBV2 to TRBJ2-7; TCRdb designates TRBD1, a call that cannot be tested without DNA. Per germline, CDR1 SNHLY and CDR2 FYNNEI. The CDR3 is 12 residues long.

The rearrangement joins TRBV29-1 to TRBJ2-5; absent DNA, TCRdb's TRBD2 call cannot be checked. The CDR3 covers 15 residues. The germline V gene has CDR1 SQVTM and CDR2 ANQGSEA. CDR3 protein: CSVEGTQGREETQYF. The full variable domain, with the rest looked up from reference TRBV29-1 and TRBJ2-5, is SAVISQKPSRDICQRGTSLTIQCQVDSQVTMMFWYRQQPGQSLTLIATANQGSEATYESGFVIDKFPISRPNLTFSTLTVSNMSPEDSSIYLCSVEGTQGREETQYFGPGTRLLVL.

The chain recombines TRBV11-1 with TRBJ2-1; as DNA is missing, the TRBD2 call by TCRdb cannot be tested. Germline V gene data show CDR1 as SGHAT and CDR2 as FQDESV (reference sequence). This CDR3 comprises 16 residues. CDR3 sequence: CASSSNLAGGHNEQFF.

The rearrangement joins TRBV20-1 to TRBJ2-2; TCRdb lists TRBD2, though no DNA is available to test this call. The CDR3 totals 16 residues. Germline CDR1 and CDR2: DFQATT and SNEGSKA (reference sequence). The CDR3 loop reads CSARAMYRAGTGELFF.

The chain recombines TRBV20-1 with TRBJ2-3; TCRdb's D gene call, TRBD1, goes unchecked for lack of DNA. Germline V gene lookup returns CDR1 DFQATT and CDR2 SNEGSKA (reference sequence). The CDR3 is 14 amino acids. The CDR3 loop is CSAAPVIGTDTQYF.